This is a list of T cell receptor beta chains from one sample in a study of response to subunit inactivated influenza vaccine. TCRdb independently ran MiXCR on the RT-PCR reads; one entry per CDR3 protein. In the table there are around 490,000 distinct CDR3 sequences, roughly 8.2% of which are singletons. Material: PBMCs from blood, obtained about 23 months after vaccination. The source of these receptors is a man aged 50-75 years who received an inactivated influenza vaccine. Both conserved end residues are part of each CDR3. D genes are given only for firm matches. The size field is filled for only some rows; it gives once, few, many or a size class.

TRBV28	TRBJ2-1	-	-	CASSILVLDPQFF	TGTGCCAGCAGTATCTTAGTCCTAGACCCCCAGTTCTTC
TRBV12-3/TRBV12-4	TRBJ2-7	-	many	CASSPSVGEQYF	TGTGCCAGCAGCCCAAGCGTCGGCGAGCAGTACTTC
TRBV20-1	TRBJ1-6	-	few	CSASAEAPLHF	TGCAGTGCTAGTGCGGAAGCACCCCTCCACTTT
TRBV20-1	TRBJ2-5	-	-	CSALRWGEETQYF	TGCAGTGCTCTTAGGTGGGGTGAGGAGACCCAGTACTTC
TRBV21-1	TRBJ1-1	-	-	CASSKGGTDNDTEAFF	TGTGCCAGCAGCAAGGGGGGGACGGACAATGACACTGAAGCTTTCTTT
TRBV11-2	TRBJ1-1	-	few	CASSLSLGTEAFF	TGTGCCAGCAGCTTATCCCTGGGTACTGAAGCTTTCTTT
TRBV7-2	TRBJ2-1	TRBD2	-	CASSPIGGNEQFF	TGTGCCAGCAGCCCCATCGGGGGGAATGAGCAGTTCTTC
TRBV10-3	TRBJ1-1	-	many	CAIRVEGGTEAFF	TGTGCCATCAGGGTAGAGGGGGGCACTGAAGCTTTCTTT
TRBV7-2	TRBJ2-2	TRBD1	-	CASSFTGVTGELFF	TGTGCCAGCAGCTTTACAGGGGTAACCGGGGAGCTGTTTTTT
TRBV4-2	TRBJ1-2	-	many	CASSQVGSRNYGYTF	TGTGCCAGCAGCCAAGTCGGCAGTAGGAACTATGGCTACACCTTC
TRBV29-1	TRBJ1-5	-	-	CSVGGSNQPQHF	TGCAGCGTTGGGGGAAGCAATCAGCCCCAGCATTTT
TRBV4-1	TRBJ1-6	-	-	CASSQLSGMGNSPLHF	TGCGCCAGCAGCCAATTATCAGGGATGGGTAATTCACCCCTCCACTTT
TRBV5-1	TRBJ2-3	-	-	CASSLAPQTDTQYF	TGCGCCAGCAGCTTGGCCCCACAGACAGATACGCAGTATTTT
TRBV7-6	TRBJ1-1	-	many	CASSFSRDTEAFF	TGTGCCAGCAGCTTTTCGAGGGACACTGAAGCTTTCTTT
TRBV4-3	TRBJ1-4	TRBD1	-	CASSQGTGGLTNEKLFF	TGCGCCAGCAGCCAGGGGACAGGGGGTTTAACTAATGAAAAACTGTTTTTT
TRBV29-1	TRBJ2-1	-	-	CSVPTLDLFYNEQFF	TGCAGCGTTCCGACGTTGGACTTGTTCTACAATGAGCAGTTCTTC
TRBV27	TRBJ2-1	-	many	CASSFGNAHNEQFF	TGTGCCAGCAGTTTCGGCAACGCCCACAATGAGCAGTTCTTC
TRBV7-2	TRBJ2-4	TRBD2	-	CASSSPGRGYIQYF	TGTGCCAGCAGCTCCCCCGGGAGGGGATACATTCAGTACTTC
TRBV12-3/TRBV12-4	TRBJ2-7	-	many	CASTHSYEQYF	TGTGCCAGCACGCATTCCTACGAGCAGTACTTC
TRBV5-5	TRBJ2-1	-	-	CASSPALLREQFF	TGTGCCAGCAGCCCTGCACTGTTGCGGGAGCAGTTCTTC
TRBV3-1	TRBJ1-2	-	few	CASSQSLGFGYTF	TGTGCCAGCAGCCAAAGTTTGGGATTTGGCTACACCTTC
TRBV28	TRBJ1-2	-	many	CASSQYGYTF	TGTGCCAGCAGCCAATATGGCTACACCTTC
TRBV5-1	TRBJ2-7	-	many	CASSLGDRQIEQYF	TGCGCCAGCAGCTTGGGGGACCGGCAGATCGAGCAGTACTTC
TRBV2	TRBJ2-3	TRBD2	few	CASSDVASGGRDTQYF	TGTGCCAGCAGTGACGTGGCTAGCGGGGGAAGGGATACGCAGTATTTT
TRBV6-2/TRBV6-3	TRBJ1-5	-	many	CASSYVSPAQLTGSGNQPQHF	TGTGCCAGCAGTTACGTCTCCCCGGCACAGTTAACAGGCAGCGGCAATCAGCCCCAGCATTTT
TRBV6-1	TRBJ2-7	TRBD1	-	CASSPGGAPYEQYF	TGTGCCAGCAGCCCAGGGGGAGCACCCTACGAGCAGTACTTC
TRBV4-3	TRBJ2-3	TRBD2	-	CASSQGLASNQFTDTQYF	TGCGCCAGCAGCCAGGGACTAGCGAGCAACCAATTCACAGATACGCAGTATTTT
TRBV5-1	TRBJ2-7	-	many	CASSLRPSGEQYF	TGCGCCAGCAGCTTGAGACCTAGTGGCGAGCAGTACTTC
TRBV28	TRBJ1-2	TRBD1	few	CASSSRDRGAYGYTF	TGTGCCAGCAGTTCCAGGGACAGGGGAGCCTATGGCTACACCTTC
TRBV7-9	TRBJ2-7	-	-	CASSLRGFGYEQYF	TGTGCCAGCAGCTTACGGGGATTCGGCTACGAGCAGTACTTC
TRBV14	TRBJ2-3	TRBD2	-	CASSRSGESGTQYF	TGTGCCAGCAGCCGTAGCGGGGAAAGTGGTACGCAGTATTTT
TRBV7-8	TRBJ2-1	-	many	CASSQEGRSFNEQFF	TGTGCCAGCAGCCAGGAGGGGAGGTCGTTCAATGAGCAGTTCTTC
TRBV7-2	TRBJ2-1	-	many	CASSLLQGDEQFF	TGTGCCAGCAGCTTGCTACAGGGCGATGAGCAGTTCTTC
TRBV20-1	TRBJ2-7	-	-	CSATGSGGLEQYF	TGCAGTGCTACTGGGAGTGGGGGACTCGAGCAGTACTTC
TRBV27	TRBJ2-7	TRBD1	-	CASSSSRTGGVGEQYF	TGTGCCAGCAGTTCCAGCAGGACAGGGGGTGTAGGTGAGCAGTACTTC